The clone carrying this T cell receptor (beta chain) was seen once. The sample belongs to a study of shared T cell receptors in the human thymus. Here immunoSEQ multiplex PCR was the method, and the copy in TCRdb shows in-frame clones only, minus some. The data show roughly 500,000 clones, around 82% seen once. With 9 bases clipped from V and 2 bases from J, the junction kept 6 bases outside the gene matches. Germline loops: CDR1 LNHDA, CDR2 SQIVND (reference sequence). There are 14 residues in the CDR3. The same specimen was also included in a second study, on human thymus T cells. From that second work: Each of the donors was a healthy Finnish infant who was undergoing open corrective cardiac surgery for congenital heart defects. Thymus was obtained from resections taken during corrective heart surgery. Gene usage for V and J segments appeared biased in thymic and blood repertoires. Thymic repertoires from unrelated individuals overlapped highly, related research reported.

The material sequenced was thymocytes. The source of this sequence is a boy under three years old with a congenital heart defect. This chain joins TRBV19 and TRBJ2-1; 8 bases are shared with TRBD2. CDR3 residues: CASDGGGTYNEQFF. The DNA for the CDR3 is TGTGCCAGCGACGGGGGGGGAACCTACAATGAGCAGTTCTTC.